This T cell receptor beta chain was obtained from a study of identical twins. Broader study findings: Potential partial confounding of zero-insertion analyses by invariant MAIT and iNKT cells was noted. Where out-of-frame alpha sequences were twin-shared, they showed excess low generation probability. The more abundant beta clonotypes in cord blood had fewer insertions, and memory repertoires did not show this.

From the 5' RACE reads, TCRdb called clonotypes with MiXCR, one entry per CDR3 protein. Of more than 1.5 million distinct CDR3 sequences listed, around a third were seen once; the top ten hold 0.25% to 0.3%. Notes on this clonotype: Its antigen is undetermined.

J gave up 9 bases and V 5 bases, and 8 bases lay outside the gene matches. Germline CDR1 and CDR2: LGHDT and YNNKEL (reference sequence). The CDR3 is 13 amino acids. Material for sequencing was cord blood. The rearrangement uses TRBV3-1 and TRBJ1-1, with 8 nucleotides matching TRBD1. This sequence originates from a newborn girl in good health. The CDR3 nucleotides are TGTGCCAGCAGCTTACAGGGGGGTCTGAAAGCTTTCTTT. It translates to CASSLQGGLKAFF. The complete variable domain, with remaining parts taken from reference TRBV3-1 and TRBJ1-1, reads DTAVSQTPKYLVTQMGNDKSIKCEQNLGHDTMYWYKQDSKKFLKIMFSYNNKELIINETVPNRFSPKSPDKAHLNLHINSLELGDSAVYFCASSLQGGLKAFFGQGTRLTVV.